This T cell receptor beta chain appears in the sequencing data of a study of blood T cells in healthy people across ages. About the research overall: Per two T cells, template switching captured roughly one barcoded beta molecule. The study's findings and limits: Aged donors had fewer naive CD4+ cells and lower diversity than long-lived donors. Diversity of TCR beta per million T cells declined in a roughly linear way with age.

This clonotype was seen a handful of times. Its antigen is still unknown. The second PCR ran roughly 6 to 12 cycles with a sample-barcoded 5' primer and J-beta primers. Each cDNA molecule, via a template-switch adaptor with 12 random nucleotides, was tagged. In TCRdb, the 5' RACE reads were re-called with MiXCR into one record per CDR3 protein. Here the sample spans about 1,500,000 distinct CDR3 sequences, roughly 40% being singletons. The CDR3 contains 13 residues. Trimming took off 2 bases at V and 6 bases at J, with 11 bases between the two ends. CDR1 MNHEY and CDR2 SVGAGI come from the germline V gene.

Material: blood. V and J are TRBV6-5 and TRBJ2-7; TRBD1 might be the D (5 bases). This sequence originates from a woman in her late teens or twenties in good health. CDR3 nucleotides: TGTGCCAGCAGTTACACTGGACAAGGCGAGCAGTACTTC. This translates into CASSYTGQGEQYF.